This record looks at one T cell receptor beta chain sequence and its context. Its specificity is unknown. These data come from a study of T cell repertoires in cytomegalovirus infection. Whole-study context: It was recently identified HLA-C-restricted and well-studied HLA-B-restricted CMV epitopes that the study used. Signatures in public TCR beta sequences pointed to both CMV infection and matching HLA type.

MiXCR, run by TCRdb on the reads, gives a single entry per CDR3 protein. The profile covers hundreds of thousands of distinct CDR3 sequences, with roughly 30% appearing a single time and roughly 13% taken by the ten largest. The CDR3 contains 15 residues. The germline V gene has CDR1 LGHDT and CDR2 YNNKEL (reference sequence). V was trimmed by 4 bases and J by 2 bases, leaving 15 bases between them. This chain joins TRBV3-1 and TRBJ2-7, with D possibly matching TRBD2 (5 bases). The material sequenced was cultured CD8+ T cells from PBMCs, taken from culture after CMV antigen stimulation. This receptor was taken from a human donor in good health (CMV status not recorded). Some clones in this sample may be carry-over from other donors' samples. CDR3 in amino acids: CASSPFSLGTYEQYF. CDR3 DNA sequence: TGTGCCAGCAGCCCCTTTTCTCTCGGGACCTACGAGCAGTACTTC.